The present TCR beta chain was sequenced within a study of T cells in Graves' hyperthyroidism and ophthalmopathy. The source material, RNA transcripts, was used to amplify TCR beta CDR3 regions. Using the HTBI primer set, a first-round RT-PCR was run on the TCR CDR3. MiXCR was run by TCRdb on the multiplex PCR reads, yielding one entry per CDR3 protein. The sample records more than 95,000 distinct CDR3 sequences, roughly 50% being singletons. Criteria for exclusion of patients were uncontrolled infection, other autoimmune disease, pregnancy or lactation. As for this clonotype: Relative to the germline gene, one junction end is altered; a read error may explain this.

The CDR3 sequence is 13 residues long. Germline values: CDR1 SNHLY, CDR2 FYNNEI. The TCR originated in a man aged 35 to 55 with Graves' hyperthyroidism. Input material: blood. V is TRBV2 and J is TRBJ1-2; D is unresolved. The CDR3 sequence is CASSNTPSYGSTF. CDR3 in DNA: TGTGCCAGCAGTAATACACCAAGCTATGGCTCCACCTTC.